The clone carrying this T cell receptor beta chain was counted a few times. This sample is part of a study of quantifying T cell responses using KT2 cells. Study at large: Reverse transcription used primers in the TCR alpha and beta constant regions.

A single-stranded UMI oligo with SP2 sequence was ligated to cDNA 3' ends. An equimolar mix of RC1.1 and RC1.2 primed the beta chain across TRBC1 and TRBC2. TCRdb reanalysed the UMI-ligation and nested PCR reads using MiXCR and keeps one entry per CDR3 protein. The sample holds 25,000 to 35,000 distinct CDR3 sequences, 9% to 12% seen once. The CDR3 runs to 14 residues. Trimming left V 4 bases short and J 5 bases short, with 13 bases between. Germline CDR1 SGHTA, CDR2 FQGNSA. Fixed numbers of PBMC received varying amounts of KT2 cells. This clonotype originated in a human donor. Material: PBMCs spiked with cells of the T cell clone KT2. This chain links TRBV7-2 with TRBJ2-3; D is possibly TRBD1 or TRBD2 (5 bases each). CDR3 nucleotide sequence: TGTGCCAGCAGCTCAAGGGGCGCGGGAGATACGCAGTATTTT. It translates to CASSSRGAGDTQYF. Together with reference TRBV7-2 and TRBJ2-3, the CDR3 gives the full variable domain: GAGVSQSPSNKVTEKGKDVELRCDPISGHTALYWYRQSLGQGLEFLIYFQGNSAPDKSGLPSDRFSAERTGGSVSTLTIQRTQQEDSAVYLCASSSRGAGDTQYFGPGTRLTVL.